The present TCR beta chain was sequenced within a study of PD-1 blockade in mismatch repair-deficient tumors. TCRs were sequenced from three patients responding to pembrolizumab. The V and J ends lost 5 bases and 4 bases respectively, with 15 bases between them. This CDR3 region has 15 residues. CDR1 is MDHEN, CDR2 SYDVKM, per germline. This clone appeared a single time. The protocol was immunoSEQ multiplex PCR, while the TCRdb copy is restricted to in-frame clones and leaves out a portion. The sample has 90,000 to 120,000 clones; roughly four fifths are singletons. This receptor was taken from an adult with mismatch repair-deficient cancer. The gene calls are TRBV28 and TRBJ2-1; the D is unclear. The specimen was peripheral blood, collected approximately 35 weeks after starting pembrolizumab. Here the CDR3 DNA reads TGTGCCAGCAGTCCCCCGAGTTCGATTTACAATGAGCAGTTCTTC. Its translation: CASSPPSSIYNEQFF.